A selection of T cell receptor beta chains follows, all from one sample in a study of T cells in Graves' hyperthyroidism and ophthalmopathy. MiXCR, applied by TCRdb to the multiplex PCR reads, yields one record per CDR3 protein. Of over 450,000 distinct CDR3 sequences listed, 17% are singletons. The sample taken for sequencing was blood. These receptors were taken from a woman aged 18-29 years with Graves' ophthalmopathy. Each CDR3 is given with its conserved first and last residue. Each record gives: V gene, clone size, J gene, CDR3 length, D gene, CDR3 DNA, CDR3 protein. A D gene is named only where the DNA matches it firmly. Rows may omit the clone size; those that give it use once, few, many or a size class.

TRBV20-1,.,TRBJ2-3,16,TRBD2,TGCAGTGCTACCCTCCGCGCTAGCGGGAGGAGGGATACGCAGTATTTT,CSATLRASGRRDTQYF
TRBV6-1,.,TRBJ2-3,16,TRBD1,TGTGCCAGCAGGAACGGACAGGGGGTGAGCACAGATACGCAGTATTTT,CASRNGQGVSTDTQYF
TRBV10-3,.,TRBJ1-3,16,.,TGTGCCATCAGTAACTCCGTGGAACCCTCTGGAAACACCATATATTTT,CAISNSVEPSGNTIYF
TRBV28,many,TRBJ1-2,13,.,TGTGCCAGCAGTTTATGGGCAGACTATGGCTACACCTTC,CASSLWADYGYTF
TRBV7-8,many,TRBJ2-1,16,.,TGTGCCAGCAGCTTAGTTCCAGCGGCCACTGGGAATGAGCAGTTCTTC,CASSLVPAATGNEQFF
TRBV20-1,.,TRBJ1-6,17,TRBD1,TGCAGTGCTAGACCGACAGGGAGGATTTCCTATAATTCACCCCTCCACTTT,CSARPTGRISYNSPLHF
TRBV20-1,many,TRBJ1-5,14,.,TGCAGTGCTCTCGCCGGACACCACAATCAGCCCCAGCATTTT,CSALAGHHNQPQHF
TRBV12-3/TRBV12-4,many,TRBJ2-5,14,TRBD2,TGTGCCAGCAGTCGATCTAGCGGGCGGGAGACCCAGTACTTC,CASSRSSGRETQYF
TRBV7-9,.,TRBJ2-1,15,.,TGTACCAGCAGCCCCCGTTCAGGGGCGGGCAATGAGCAGTTCTTC,CTSSPRSGAGNEQFF
TRBV4-2,.,TRBJ2-1,14,.,TGTGCCAGCAGCTTATACGGGGCGGTCTACGAGCAGTTCTTC,CASSLYGAVYEQFF
TRBV29-1,few,TRBJ1-2,14,TRBD1,TGCAGCGTTGGCCCGGGACAGCCCAACTATGGCTACACCTTC,CSVGPGQPNYGYTF
TRBV20-1,few,TRBJ2-2,15,TRBD1,TGCAGTGCCGACGCGGGACAGGGGTACACCGGGGAGCTGTTTTTT,CSADAGQGYTGELFF
TRBV19,.,TRBJ2-7,14,.,TGTGCCAGTAGCACAACAACCTCCTCCTACGAGCAGTACTTC,CASSTTTSSYEQYF
TRBV12-3/TRBV12-4,.,TRBJ1-4,15,.,TGTGCCAGCAGTCCAACAGGGTCCTATAATGAAAAACTGTTTTTT,CASSPTGSYNEKLFF
TRBV30,many,TRBJ2-7,14,.,TGTGCCTGGACCCATTACGGCGGGGCATACGAGCAGTACTTC,CAWTHYGGAYEQYF
TRBV4-1,.,TRBJ2-7,15,.,TGCGCCAGCAGCCAAGAACAGCCTAGCTCCTACGGGCAGTACTTC,CASSQEQPSSYGQYF
TRBV4-2,few,TRBJ2-7,15,.,TGTGCCAGCAGCCTCGGACAGGGACTAACCTACGAGCAGTACTTC,CASSLGQGLTYEQYF